This TCR beta chain was sequenced in a study of blood T cells in healthy people across ages. Findings and caveats of the study: A roughly linear fall in TCR beta diversity per million T cells was seen with increasing age. Correlation between TCR beta diversity and naive T cell percentage was strong.

The CDR3 sequence is 16 residues long. Looked up from germline, CDR1 is MNHNS and CDR2 is SASEGT. The V and J ends lost 0 bases and 1 base, in that order; junction bases with no gene match: 5. A word on this clonotype: Its matching antigen is unknown.

A second PCR, run for about 7 to 11 cycles, used a sample-barcoded 5' primer plus a J-beta primer mix. Tagging of each cDNA molecule was performed by a template-switch adaptor with 12 random nucleotides. TCRdb reprocessed the 5' RACE reads via MiXCR and lists one record per CDR3 protein. The data contain 1.5 million to 2 million distinct CDR3 sequences, around half of them singletons. The chain carries TRBV6-1 and TRBJ2-7, with 8 bases that match TRBD1. The sequence came from a woman aged 40 to 50 in good health. Source material: blood. The CDR3 sequence: CASSEAVRGPSYEQYF. CDR3 in DNA: TGTGCCAGCAGTGAAGCAGTCAGGGGGCCTTCCTACGAGCAGTACTTC.